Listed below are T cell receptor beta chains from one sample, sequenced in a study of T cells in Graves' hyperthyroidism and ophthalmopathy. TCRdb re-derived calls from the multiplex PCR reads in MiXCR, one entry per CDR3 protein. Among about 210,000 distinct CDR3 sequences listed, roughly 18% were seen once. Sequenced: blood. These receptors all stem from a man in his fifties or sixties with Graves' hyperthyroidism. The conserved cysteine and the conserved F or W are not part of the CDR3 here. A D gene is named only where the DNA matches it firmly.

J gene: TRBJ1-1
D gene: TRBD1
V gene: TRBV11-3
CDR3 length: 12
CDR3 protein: ASSLSTGVPEAF

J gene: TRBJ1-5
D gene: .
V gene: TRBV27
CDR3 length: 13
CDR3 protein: ASTPYRGSNQPQH

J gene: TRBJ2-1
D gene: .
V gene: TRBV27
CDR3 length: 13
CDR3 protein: ASSFNGQSYNEQF

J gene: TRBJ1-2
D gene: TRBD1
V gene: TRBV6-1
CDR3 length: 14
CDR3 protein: ASRESGTGGSYGYT

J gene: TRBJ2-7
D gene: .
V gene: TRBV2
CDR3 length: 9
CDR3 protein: ASMHSYEQY

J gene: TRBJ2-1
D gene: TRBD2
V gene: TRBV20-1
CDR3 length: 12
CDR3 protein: SARAGPSYNEQF

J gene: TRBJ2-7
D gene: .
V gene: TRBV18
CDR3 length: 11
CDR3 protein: ASSSGLSYEQY

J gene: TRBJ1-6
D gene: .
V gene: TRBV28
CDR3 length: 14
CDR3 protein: ASSQGPALNNSPLH

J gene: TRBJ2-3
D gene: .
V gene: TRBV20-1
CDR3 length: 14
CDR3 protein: SARPIRGTSTDTQY

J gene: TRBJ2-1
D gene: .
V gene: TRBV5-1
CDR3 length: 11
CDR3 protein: ASSPDAANEQF

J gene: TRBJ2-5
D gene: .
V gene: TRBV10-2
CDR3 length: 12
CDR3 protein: ASSPSAVMETQY

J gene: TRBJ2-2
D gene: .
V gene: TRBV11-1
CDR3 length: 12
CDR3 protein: ASSLDSGTGELF

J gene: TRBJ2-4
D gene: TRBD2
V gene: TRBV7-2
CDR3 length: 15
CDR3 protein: ASSLVAGGVAKNIQY

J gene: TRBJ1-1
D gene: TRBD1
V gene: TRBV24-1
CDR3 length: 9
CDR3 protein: ATKQGSEAF

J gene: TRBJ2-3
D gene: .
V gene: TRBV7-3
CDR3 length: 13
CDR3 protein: ASSPIRGRTDTQY

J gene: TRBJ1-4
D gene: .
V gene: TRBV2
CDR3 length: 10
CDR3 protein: ASSVGRGKLF

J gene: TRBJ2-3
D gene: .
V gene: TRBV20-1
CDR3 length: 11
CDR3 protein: SAENSGTDTQY

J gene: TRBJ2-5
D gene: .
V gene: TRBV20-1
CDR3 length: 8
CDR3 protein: SYSPGEGY

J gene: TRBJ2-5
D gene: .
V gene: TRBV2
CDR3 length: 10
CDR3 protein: ASSESGSTQY

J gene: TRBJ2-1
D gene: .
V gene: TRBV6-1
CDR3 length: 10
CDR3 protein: ASSDYLNEQF

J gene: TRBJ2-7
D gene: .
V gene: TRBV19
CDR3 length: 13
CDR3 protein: ASSSEGGGHYEQY

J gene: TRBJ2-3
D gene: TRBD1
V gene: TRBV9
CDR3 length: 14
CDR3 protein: ASSSYRQGSTDTQY

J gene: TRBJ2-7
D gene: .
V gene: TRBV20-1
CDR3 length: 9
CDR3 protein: SAGEGPEQY

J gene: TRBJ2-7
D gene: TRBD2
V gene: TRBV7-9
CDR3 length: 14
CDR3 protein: ASSLVLAGSEGEQY

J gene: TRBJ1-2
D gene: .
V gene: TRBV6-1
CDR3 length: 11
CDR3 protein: ASRATGKDGYT

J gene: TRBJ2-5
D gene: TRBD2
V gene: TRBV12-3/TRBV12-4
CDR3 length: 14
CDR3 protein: ASSLGLAGEGGTQY